This TCR beta chain was found in a study of response to subunit inactivated influenza vaccine. Findings of the study overall: There was a suggestion from the authors that each seasonal influenza vaccination recruits few new T cells.

A remark on this clonotype: The antigen is not known.

TCRdb re-analysed the RT-PCR reads in MiXCR, keeping a single row per CDR3 protein. Here the sample spans around 760,000 distinct CDR3 sequences, roughly 13% being singletons. The CDR3 covers 18 residues. V lost 1 base to trimming and J lost 3 bases, with 22 bases between them. Germline CDR1 and CDR2: DFQATT and SNEGSKA (reference sequence). This sample comprised PBMCs from blood, obtained roughly 15 days before vaccination. This clonotype was obtained from a man aged 50 to 59 who received an inactivated influenza vaccine. The V gene is TRBV20-1, the J gene TRBJ2-1, with D hard to call. CDR3 amino acids: CSARGNVFGGQSYNEQFF. CDR3 coding DNA: TGCAGTGCTAGAGGAAACGTCTTCGGCGGCCAAAGCTACAATGAGCAGTTCTTC.